What follows are 2 T cell receptor beta chains derived from one specimen sequenced in a study of T cell responses to AZD1222 COVID-19 vaccine. Here immunoSEQ multiplex PCR was the method, and the copy in TCRdb shows in-frame clones only, minus some. The sample contains 130,000 or so clones, nearly 90% of which appear only once. The sample consisted of peripheral blood, taken 28 days after the second AZD1222 dose. These receptor sequences come from an adult who received the AZD1222 COVID-19 vaccine.

The rearrangement joins TRBV27 to TRBJ1-5; D remains ambiguous. The CDR3 has 16 amino acids. The V end lost 0 bases, the J end lost 2 bases, and 11 bases lay between the germline ends. CDR1 and CDR2 (germline): MNHEY, SMNVEV (reference sequence). CDR3: CASSLSTGSGNQPQHF. The CDR3 coding sequence is TGTGCCAGCAGTTTATCGACGGGGTCCGGCAATCAGCCCCAGCATTTT.

The V gene is TRBV7-9, the J gene TRBJ1-2; D not resolved. Trimming took 5 bases from V and 8 from J, leaving 12 bases between them. This CDR3 region has 12 residues. The germline gives CDR1 SEHNR, CDR2 FQNEAQ (reference sequence). CDR3 nucleotide sequence: TGTGCCAGCAGCCCCCCGGGCGGCGGCTACACCTTC. Its translation is CASSPPGGGYTF.